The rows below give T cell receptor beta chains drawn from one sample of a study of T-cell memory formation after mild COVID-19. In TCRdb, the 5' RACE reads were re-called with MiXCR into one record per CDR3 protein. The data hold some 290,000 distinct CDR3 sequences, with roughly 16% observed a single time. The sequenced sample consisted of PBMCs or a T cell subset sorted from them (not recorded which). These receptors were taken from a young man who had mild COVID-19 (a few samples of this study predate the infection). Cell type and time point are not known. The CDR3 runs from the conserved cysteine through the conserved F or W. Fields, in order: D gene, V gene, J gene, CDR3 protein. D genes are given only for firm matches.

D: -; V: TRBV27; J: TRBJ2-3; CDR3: CASQDMTDTQYF
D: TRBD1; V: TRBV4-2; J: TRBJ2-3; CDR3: CASSGGQGEDTQYF
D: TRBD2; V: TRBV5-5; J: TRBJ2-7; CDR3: CASSLSSGGRSLEQYF
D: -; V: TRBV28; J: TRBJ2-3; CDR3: CASSPGSGTQYF
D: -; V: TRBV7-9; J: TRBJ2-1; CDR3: CASSFVYNEQFF
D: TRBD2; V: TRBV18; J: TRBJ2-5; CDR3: CASSPRPGGETQYF
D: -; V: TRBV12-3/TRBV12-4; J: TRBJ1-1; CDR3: CASSFLAGPPEAFF
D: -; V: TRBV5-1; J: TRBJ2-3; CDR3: CASSLKGRSTDTQYF
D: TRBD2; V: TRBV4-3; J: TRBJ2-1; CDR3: CASSQERGLAMDEQFF
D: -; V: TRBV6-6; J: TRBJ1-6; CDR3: CASSYSGLVVDSPLHF
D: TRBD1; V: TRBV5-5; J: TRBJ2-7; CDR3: CASSRTTGAEQYF
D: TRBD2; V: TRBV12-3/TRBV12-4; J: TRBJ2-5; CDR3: CASSPGSGAIGTQYF
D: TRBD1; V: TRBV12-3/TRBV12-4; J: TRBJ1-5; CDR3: CASSAQGAIQPQHF
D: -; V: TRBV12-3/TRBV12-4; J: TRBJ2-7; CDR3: CASSPPDSSYEQYF
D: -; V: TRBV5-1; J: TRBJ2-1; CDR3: CASSFWSYNEQFF
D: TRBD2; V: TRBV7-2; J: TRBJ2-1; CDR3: CASSLRQAGDNEQFF
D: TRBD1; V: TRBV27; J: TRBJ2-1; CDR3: CASSPPGQGAFEQFF
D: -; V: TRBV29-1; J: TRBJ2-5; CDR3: CSDMTRAETQYF
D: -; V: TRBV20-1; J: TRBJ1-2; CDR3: CSASTGAGYGYTF
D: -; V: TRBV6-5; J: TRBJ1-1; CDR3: CASSRNRETEAFF
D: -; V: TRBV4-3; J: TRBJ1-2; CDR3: CASSHEPGPSYGYTF
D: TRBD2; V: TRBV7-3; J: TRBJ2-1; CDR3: CASSLRAGDLYNEQFF
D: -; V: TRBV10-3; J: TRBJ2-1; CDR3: CAIRLDLAPNNEQFF
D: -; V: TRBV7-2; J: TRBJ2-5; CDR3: CASSLKGAGGTQYF
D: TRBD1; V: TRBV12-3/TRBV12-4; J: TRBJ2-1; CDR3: CASRTGTGSSYNEQFF
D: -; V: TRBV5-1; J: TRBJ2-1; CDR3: CASSLERHNEQFF
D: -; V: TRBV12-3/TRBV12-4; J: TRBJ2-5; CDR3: CASSFVTDARETQYF
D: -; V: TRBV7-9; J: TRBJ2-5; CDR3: CASSLLTAETQYF
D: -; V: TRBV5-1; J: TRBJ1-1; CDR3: CASSLLGFGLNTEAFF
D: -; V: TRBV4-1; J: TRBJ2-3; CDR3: CASSQDLGSDTQYF
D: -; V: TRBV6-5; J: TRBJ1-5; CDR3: CASSSFDQPQHF
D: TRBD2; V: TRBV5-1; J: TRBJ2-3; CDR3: CASSLLADGDTQYF
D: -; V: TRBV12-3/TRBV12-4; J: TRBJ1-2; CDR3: CASSLFTGSDGYTF
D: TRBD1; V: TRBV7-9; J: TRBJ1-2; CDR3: CASSLDRERGYTF
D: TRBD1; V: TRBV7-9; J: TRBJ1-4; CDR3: CASSGTDTNEKLFF
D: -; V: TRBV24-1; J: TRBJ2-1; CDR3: CATSDLLRWFF
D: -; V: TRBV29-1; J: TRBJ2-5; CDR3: CSVEWQEVGETQYF
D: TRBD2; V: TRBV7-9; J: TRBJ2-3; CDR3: CASMRGGTDTQYF
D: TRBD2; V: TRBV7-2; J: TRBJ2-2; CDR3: CASSWTSGNTGELFF
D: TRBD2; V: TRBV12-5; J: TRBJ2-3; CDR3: CASASPGGAGDTQYF
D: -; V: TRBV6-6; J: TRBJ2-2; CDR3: CASRQQGSAGELFF
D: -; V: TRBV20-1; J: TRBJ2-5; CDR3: CSVGHEGTQYF
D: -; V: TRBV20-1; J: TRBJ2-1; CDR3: CSAPRLPYNEQFF
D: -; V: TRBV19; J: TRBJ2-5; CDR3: CASSQGLRETQYF
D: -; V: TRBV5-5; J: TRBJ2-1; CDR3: CASSIVQDRYNEQFF
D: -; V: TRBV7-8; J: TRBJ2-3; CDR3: CASSLAPNTQYF
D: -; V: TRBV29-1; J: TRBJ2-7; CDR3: CSVETFSYEQYF
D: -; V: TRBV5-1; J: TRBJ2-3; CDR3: CASSIQGGQSGDTQYF
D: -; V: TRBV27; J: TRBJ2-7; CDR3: CASSLGPNEQYF